The 6 T cell receptor beta chains below come from one sample, sequenced in a study of blood T cell repertoires in COVID-19. Only in-frame clones appear in the TCRdb table, and some are missing; sequencing was by immunoSEQ multiplex PCR. There are hundreds of thousands of clones in the sample; almost 90% occur only once, and approximately 7.3% lies in the top ten. Sequencing input: peripheral blood. These receptors came from a woman in her sixties or seventies with COVID-19, enrolled during active disease.

The V call is TRBV30, the J call TRBJ1-1; TRBD1 might be the D (6 bases). The V end lost 4 bases, the J end lost 3 bases, and 21 bases lay between the germline ends. The germline V gene encodes CDR1 GTSNPN and CDR2 SVGIG (reference sequence). This CDR3 has 16 residues. The CDR3 bases are TGTGCCTGGACCCGTGGGGGGGGCGCTTTGTACACTGAAGCTTTCTTT. As protein: CAWTRGGGALYTEAFF.

The chain combines TRBV12-3 or TRBV12-4 with TRBJ2-7; D perhaps matches TRBD1 (6 bases). Trimming pared 7 bases from V and 4 bases from J, leaving 11 bases between. The CDR3 is 12 amino acids. CDR3 nucleotide sequence: TGTGCCAGCACCATTACAGGGTACGAGCAGTACTTC. Translation: CASTITGYEQYF.

The rearrangement links TRBV6-6 to TRBJ2-3; perhaps TRBD1 as D (6 bases). CDR3 length: 17 amino acids. Trimming shortened V by 5 bases and J by 3 bases, and 21 bases separated the two germline ends. Germline CDR1 is MNHNY and CDR2 is SVGAGI (reference sequence). The CDR3 DNA is TGTGCCAGCAGTCGAGGCGTAACAGGGAAGGGGACAGATACGCAGTATTTT. Amino acids: CASSRGVTGKGTDTQYF.

The rearrangement uses TRBV7-2 and TRBJ2-6; D is possibly TRBD2 (5 bases). V shed 4 bases and J shed 4 bases, with 17 bases lying between them. This CDR3 spans 17 amino acids. The V gene's germline CDR1 is SGHTA and CDR2 FQGNSA. CDR3 DNA: TGTGCCAGCAGCTACGGGGAAATCGCGAGCGGGGCCAACGTCCTGACTTTC. Translation: CASSYGEIASGANVLTF.

The chain combines TRBV4-1 with TRBJ2-1, with TRBD2 matching 10 bases. The CDR3 has 17 amino acids. Per germline, CDR1 MGHRA and CDR2 YSYEKL. J was trimmed by 12 bases and V by 2 bases; bases with no gene match: 16. CDR3 in DNA: TGCGCCAGCAGCCAAAAACCCGGGACTAGCGCCTCTTCGGGGCAGTTCTTC. It encodes CASSQKPGTSASSGQFF.

Concerning this clone itself: The germline gene is not matched at one end of the junction; a read error may be the cause. Here the CDR3 DNA reads TGTGCCACAAGTGGGGACAGGAAACATCAGCCCCAGCATTTT. This sequence encodes CATSGDRKHQPQHF. The rearrangement joins TRBV24-1 to TRBJ1-5; TRBD1 matches at 8 bases. Germline V gene lookup returns CDR1 KGHDR and CDR2 SFDVKD. CDR3 length: 14 residues.